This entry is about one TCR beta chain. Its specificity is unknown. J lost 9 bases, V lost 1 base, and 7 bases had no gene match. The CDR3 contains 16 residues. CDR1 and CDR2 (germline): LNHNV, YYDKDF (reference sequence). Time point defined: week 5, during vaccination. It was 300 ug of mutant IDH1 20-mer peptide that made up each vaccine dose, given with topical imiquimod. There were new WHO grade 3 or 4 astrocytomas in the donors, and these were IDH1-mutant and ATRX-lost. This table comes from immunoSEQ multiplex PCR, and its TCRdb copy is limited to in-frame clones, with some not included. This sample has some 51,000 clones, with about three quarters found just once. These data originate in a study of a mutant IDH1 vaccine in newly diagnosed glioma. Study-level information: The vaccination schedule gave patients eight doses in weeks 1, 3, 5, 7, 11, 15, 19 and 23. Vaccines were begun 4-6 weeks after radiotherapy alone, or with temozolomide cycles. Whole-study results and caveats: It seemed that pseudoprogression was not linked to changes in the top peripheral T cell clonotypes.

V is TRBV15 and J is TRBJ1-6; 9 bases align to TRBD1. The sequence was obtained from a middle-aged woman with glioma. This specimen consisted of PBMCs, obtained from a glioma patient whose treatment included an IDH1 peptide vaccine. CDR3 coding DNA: TGTGCCACCAGCAGAGGTACCGGGACAGGGCTTTCACCCCTCCACTTT. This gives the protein CATSRGTGTGLSPLHF.